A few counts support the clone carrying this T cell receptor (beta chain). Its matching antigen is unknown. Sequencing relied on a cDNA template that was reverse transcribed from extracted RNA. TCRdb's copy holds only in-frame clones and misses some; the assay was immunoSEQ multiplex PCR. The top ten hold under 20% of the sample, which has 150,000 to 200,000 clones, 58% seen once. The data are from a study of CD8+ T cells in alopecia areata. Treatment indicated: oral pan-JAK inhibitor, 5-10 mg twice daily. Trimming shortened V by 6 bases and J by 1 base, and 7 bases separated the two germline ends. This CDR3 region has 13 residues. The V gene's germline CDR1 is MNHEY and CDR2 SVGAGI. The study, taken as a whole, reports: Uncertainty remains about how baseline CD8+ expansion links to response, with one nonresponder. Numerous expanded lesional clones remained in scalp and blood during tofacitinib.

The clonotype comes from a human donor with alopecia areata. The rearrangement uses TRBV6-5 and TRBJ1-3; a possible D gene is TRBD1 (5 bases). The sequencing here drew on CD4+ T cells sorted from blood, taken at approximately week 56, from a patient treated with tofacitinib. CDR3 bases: TGTGCCAGCAGACGACAGTCTGGAAACACCATATATTTT. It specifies CASRRQSGNTIYF.